The next 21 T cell receptor beta chains were all read from a single sample in a study of T cell responses to AZD1222 COVID-19 vaccine. Assay: immunoSEQ multiplex PCR; the TCRdb copy retains only in-frame clones and omits some. The table includes about 150,000 clones, around 91% detected once. Sequencing used peripheral blood, obtained on day 0 of AZD1222 vaccination. All receptors come from an adult in good health.

The V and J genes are TRBV5-1 and TRBJ2-2, with D tentatively TRBD1 (6 bases). Germline CDR1 reads SGHRS; CDR2 reads YFSETQ. CDR3 size: 16 residues. V gave up 6 bases and J gave up 3 bases, with 18 bases separating them. The CDR3 loop reads CASTTQGWTDTGELFF. The CDR3 DNA follows: TGCGCCAGCACCACGCAGGGGTGGACGGACACCGGGGAGCTGTTTTTT.

This sequence joins TRBV7-2 and TRBJ2-1; 10 bases are a match to TRBD2. In germline, CDR1 is SGHTA, CDR2 FQGNSA. The CDR3 is 18 residues long. The V gene end was trimmed by 8 bases and the J gene end by 4 bases; junction bases not matched to a gene: 17. The CDR3 loop is CASANHMGASGGYNEQFF. The CDR3 bases are TGTGCCAGCGCAAACCACATGGGGGCTAGCGGGGGATACAATGAGCAGTTCTTC.

This chain connects TRBV13 to TRBJ2-7; weak D call: TRBD1 (5 bases). V lost 5 bases, J lost 5 bases, and 13 bases lay in between. Germline CDR1 and CDR2: PRHDT and FYEKMQ (reference sequence). CDR3 length: 13 amino acids. CDR3 bases: TGTGCCAGCAGCGAAAAACCCAGGGACGAGCAGTACTTC. It yields the protein CASSEKPRDEQYF. Full variable domain (outside the CDR3, taken from reference TRBV13 and TRBJ2-7): AAGVIQSPRHLIKEKRETATLKCYPIPRHDTVYWYQQGPGQDPQFLISFYEKMQSDKGSIPDRFSAQQFSDYHSELNMSSLELGDSALYFCASSEKPRDEQYFGPGTRLTVT.

The rearrangement links TRBV7-2 to TRBJ1-5; D not resolved. The V gene lost 2 bases and the J gene lost 0 bases, with 8 bases spanning the gap. Germline V CDR1 and CDR2: SGHTA, FQGNSA. This CDR3 comprises 15 residues. The CDR3: CASSLSHNSNQPQHF. CDR3 DNA: TGTGCCAGCAGCTTATCCCACAATAGCAATCAGCCCCAGCATTTT.

The CDR3 bases are TGCGCCAGCAGTGAAGAGGTGGGGGGGGAAGAGACCCAGTACTTC. This encodes CASSEEVGGEETQYF. This rearrangement joins TRBV10-1 to TRBJ2-5; 7 bases map to TRBD2. The CDR3 runs 15 residues. J gave up 3 bases and V 3 bases, and 7 bases lay outside the gene matches. Germline V gives CDR1 WNHNN, CDR2 SYGVQD (reference sequence).

This chain uses TRBV19 with TRBJ1-1; the match to TRBD1 covers 9 bases. The V segment lost 8 bases and the J segment 5 bases; nucleotides outside the gene matches: 3. CDR1 is LNHDA and CDR2 is SQIVND in the germline V gene (reference sequence). The CDR3 is 12 residues long. The CDR3 nucleotides read TGTGCCAGTGGGACAGGGTGGACTGAAGCTTTCTTT. Translating gives CASGTGWTEAFF.

The V gene is TRBV2, the J gene TRBJ1-1; 8 nucleotides match TRBD1. This CDR3 spans 15 amino acids. CDR1 and CDR2 from the germline V gene are SNHLY and FYNNEI. After removal of 6 bases from V and 2 bases from J, the junction contained 8 bases not matched to a gene. The chain's CDR3 is CASRAGTGRNTEAFF. The CDR3 DNA sequence: TGTGCCAGCAGAGCCGGGACAGGCCGAAACACTGAAGCTTTCTTT.

The chain carries TRBV20-1 and TRBJ1-4; D remains ambiguous. This CDR3 comprises 11 residues. V lost 1 base and J lost 8, with 5 bases in between. Germline CDR1 is DFQATT and CDR2 is SNEGSKA (reference sequence). The CDR3 region is CSARGNEKLFF. The CDR3 DNA sequence: TGCAGTGCTAGAGGGAACGAAAAACTGTTTTTT.

The V and J genes are TRBV27 and TRBJ2-1; D perhaps matches TRBD1 (5 bases). Trimming shortened V by 4 bases and J by 4 bases, and 11 bases separated the two germline ends. The CDR3 contains 14 residues. Germline CDR1 is MNHEY and CDR2 is SMNVEV (reference sequence). The CDR3 DNA is TGTGCCAGCAGTTCGGCAGGGTGGTACAATGAGCAGTTCTTC. Translating it yields CASSSAGWYNEQFF.

The chain joins TRBV5-8 to TRBJ2-7, with D possibly TRBD1 on 5 matching bases. The CDR3 is 15 amino acids. The V end was cut by 6 bases, the J end by 7 bases, with 23 bases between. CDR1 is SGHTS and CDR2 is YDEGEE in the germline V gene. CDR3 protein: CASTYGLSGLGEQYF. The CDR3 nucleotides read TGTGCCAGCACCTACGGATTATCAGGGCTCGGGGAGCAGTACTTC.

This chain uses TRBV7-9 with TRBJ1-4, with TRBD1 identical over 9 bases. With V trimmed by 2 bases and J by 4 bases, 5 bases remained unmatched. This CDR3 has 16 amino acids. Germline V gene lookup returns CDR1 SEHNR and CDR2 FQNEAQ (reference sequence). This chain's CDR3 is CASSLQTGGNNEKLFF. CDR3 DNA: TGTGCCAGCAGCTTACAGACAGGGGGGAATAATGAAAAACTGTTTTTT.

Details on this clone: One end of the junction is discordant with germline, which a read error may explain. The gene calls are TRBV29-1 and TRBJ2-1, with TRBD2 matching over 12 bases. The CDR3 covers 13 residues. Germline CDR1 and CDR2: SQVTM and ANQGSEA. The chain's CDR3 is CSVEELAGGSVIF. CDR3 nucleotides: TGCAGCGTTGAAGAACTAGCGGGGGGTTCGGTGATCTTC.

The chain has TRBV6-2 or TRBV6-3 and TRBJ2-7; D remains ambiguous. With 6 bases removed from V and 5 bases from J, the gap between germline ends came to 8 bases. The germline V gene encodes CDR1 MNHEY and CDR2 SVGEGT. The CDR3 is made up of 11 amino acids. The CDR3 DNA follows: TGTGCCAGCAGCCGACGCGACGAGCAGTACTTC. Encoded protein: CASSRRDEQYF.

The J gene is TRBJ1-2, the V gene TRBV28; TRBD1 agrees at 9 bases. Looked up from germline, CDR1 is MDHEN and CDR2 is SYDVKM. This CDR3 region has 12 residues. The trim removed 6 bases at V and 13 bases at J, leaving 9 bases unmatched. CDR3 in DNA: TGTGCCAGCAGGACTCCGGGACAGGGAATCACCTTC. This translates into CASRTPGQGITF.

This sequence joins TRBV14 and TRBJ2-3; either TRBD1 or TRBD2 may fit D (5 bases each). The germline V gene has CDR1 SGHDN and CDR2 FVKESK. This CDR3 contains 12 residues. Trimming took off 4 bases at V and 12 bases at J, with 14 bases between the two ends. The CDR3 loop reads CASSRGGGIQYF. CDR3 coding DNA: TGTGCCAGCAGCCGTGGGGGTGGTATCCAGTATTTT.

The rearrangement links TRBV2 to TRBJ1-1; D remains ambiguous. V was pared by 8 bases and J by 5 bases, with 21 bases between. The germline V gene encodes CDR1 SNHLY and CDR2 FYNNEI. The CDR3 is 15 amino acids. This CDR3 is CASELRATMGTEAFF. CDR3 DNA: TGTGCCAGCGAACTCCGGGCGACAATGGGGACTGAAGCTTTCTTT.

V gene TRBV6-2 or TRBV6-3 combines with J gene TRBJ2-1, with TRBD2 matching 9 bases. The germline CDR1 and CDR2 sequences are MNHEY and SVGEGT. V lost 6 bases and J lost 5; bases outside the gene matches: 5. CDR3 length: 14 amino acids. CDR3 nucleotides: TGTGCCAGCAGCCCGAGCGGGAGGAACAATGAGCAGTTCTTC. It is translated as CASSPSGRNNEQFF.

The J gene is TRBJ1-4, the V gene TRBV5-1; possibly TRBD1 for D (5 bases). The V end lost 5 bases, the J end lost 1 base, and 9 bases lay between the germline ends. CDR3 length: 14 amino acids. Germline V CDR1 and CDR2: SGHRS, YFSETQ. The CDR3 nucleotides read TGCGCCAGCAGGAGACAGAGAACTAATGAAAAACTGTTTTTT. Translation gives CASRRQRTNEKLFF.

V and J are TRBV6-5 and TRBJ1-5; 8 nucleotides agree with TRBD1. The germline CDR1 and CDR2 sequences are MNHEY and SVGAGI. The CDR3 sequence is 14 residues long. Trimming removed 7 bases from V and 4 bases from J; junction bases left unmatched: 6. Here the CDR3 reads CASKAGTGNQPQHF. The CDR3 DNA follows: TGTGCCAGCAAGGCCGGGACAGGTAATCAGCCCCAGCATTTT.

The chain uses TRBV4-2 and TRBJ1-4; 7 bases are a match to TRBD1. The trim removed 5 bases at V and 5 bases at J, leaving 8 bases unmatched. Germline CDR1 LGHNA, CDR2 YNFKEQ. The length of the CDR3 is 15 residues. The CDR3 loop reads CASSSRQGENEKLFF. The DNA for the CDR3 is TGTGCCAGCAGCTCCCGACAGGGCGAGAATGAAAAACTGTTTTTT.

The chain combines TRBV3-1 (or the pseudogene TRBV3-2) with TRBJ1-2; no clear D. Trimming removed 0 bases from V and 8 bases from J, with 7 bases in between. From germline, CDR1 is LGHDT and CDR2 YNNKEL (reference sequence). The CDR3 has 12 amino acids. The CDR3 protein is CASSQDWGGYTF. The CDR3, as DNA: TGTGCCAGCAGCCAAGACTGGGGAGGCTACACCTTC.